The sequence of this T cell receptor (beta chain) was determined in a study of blood T cell repertoires in COVID-19. On the study more broadly: Samples came from the United States, Italy and Spain, spanning acute and convalescent COVID-19. Sources were T cells, B-cell-depleted T cells, or PBMCs; the material itself was cDNA or gDNA.

Authors' methods: Amplifying reference gene primers gave estimates of nucleated cell counts. Repertoires were generated with immunoSEQ multiplex PCR, while TCRdb's copy carries only in-frame clones and drops some. V and J calls and clone size are as listed in that table; D and trimming were resolved from the DNA. The repertoire holds under 100,000 clones, with around four fifths as singletons. With V trimmed by 4 bases and J by 0 bases, 8 bases remained unmatched. CDR1 and CDR2 (germline): LGHNA, YSLEER. The CDR3 is 17 amino acids. The chain couples TRBV4-3 to TRBJ2-2; TRBD2 aligns across 7 bases. Input material: peripheral blood. The receptor was isolated from a man in his fifties with acute or convalescent COVID-19. Here the CDR3 reads CASSRGVGGPNTGELFF. CDR3 coding DNA: TGCGCCAGCAGCCGGGGGGTGGGAGGGCCGAACACCGGGGAGCTGTTTTTT.